This T cell receptor (beta chain) was sequenced during a study of T-cell reconstitution after alpha-beta-depleted transplantation in children. The CDR3 loop spans 15 amino acids. The V gene end was trimmed by 2 bases and the J gene end by 8 bases; junction bases not matched to a gene: 7. Germline CDR1 reads MNHEY; CDR2 reads SVGAGI. For TCRbeta, the library was prepared with unique molecular identifiers. In TCRdb, the PCR reads were re-called with MiXCR into one record per CDR3 protein. The sample shows about 230,000 distinct CDR3 sequences, 9.7% of them seen only once. The sequences come from PBMCs from the stem cell graft donor, collected from the stem cell graft. V and J are TRBV6-5 and TRBJ2-1, with TRBD1 matching 9 bases. This clonotype originated in a human donor who donated a stem cell graft to a child with SCID. The CDR3 here is CASSYGTGNRDEQFF. The CDR3 DNA follows: TGTGCCAGCAGTTACGGGACAGGGAATAGGGATGAGCAGTTCTTC.